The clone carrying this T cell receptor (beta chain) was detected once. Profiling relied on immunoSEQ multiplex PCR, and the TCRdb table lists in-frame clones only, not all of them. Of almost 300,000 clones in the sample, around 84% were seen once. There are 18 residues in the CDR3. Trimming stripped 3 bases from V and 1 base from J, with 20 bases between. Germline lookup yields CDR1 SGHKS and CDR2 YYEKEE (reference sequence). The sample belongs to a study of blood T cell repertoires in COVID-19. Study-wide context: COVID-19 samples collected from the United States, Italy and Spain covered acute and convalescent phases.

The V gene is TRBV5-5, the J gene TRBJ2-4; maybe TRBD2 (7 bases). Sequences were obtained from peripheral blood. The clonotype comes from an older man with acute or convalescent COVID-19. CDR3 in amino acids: CASSSWGGWSPAKNIQYF. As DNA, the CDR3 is TGTGCCAGCAGCTCGTGGGGGGGCTGGTCCCCCGCCAAAAACATTCAGTACTTC.